This TCR beta chain was sequenced in a study of shared clonotypes between healthy human individuals. Study-wide context: Donors consisted of two women and three men between 18 and 49.

Notes on this clone: The antigen is not known.

Assay execution proceeded at the deep level. Authors' methods: In the immunoSEQ data, sequences were junction-only and lacked quality scores, so filtering differed. The table came from immunoSEQ multiplex PCR; TCRdb's copy has only in-frame clones and leaves some out. V, J and clone size are taken as reported in that table, and D and trimming were inferred from the DNA itself. The sample lists about 2.4 million clones; around nine tenths were seen once. The CDR3 is 14 residues long. The V end lost 0 bases, the J end lost 7 bases, and 11 bases lay between the germline ends. Looked up from germline, CDR1 is SGHAT and CDR2 is FQNNGV. Findings and caveats of the study: The four-donor shared clonotypes exceeded non-shared clonotypes in generation probability, with non-shared ones scoring lower.

The sample consisted of naive CD4+ T cells sorted from blood. Sample subset: CD45RA+ positively selected. The chain couples TRBV11-2 to TRBJ2-3, with D tentatively TRBD1 or TRBD2 (5 bases each). The origin of this receptor is a man aged 18 to 30 in good health. The CDR3 DNA is TGTGCCAGCAGCTTAGATCGGGGCCAGTATACGCAGTATTTT. It encodes CASSLDRGQYTQYF.